One sample yielded the 5 T cell receptor beta chains listed below, sequenced in a study of beta chain features in type 1 diabetes. The entirety of the isolated RNA underwent reverse transcription, so expressed TCRB transcripts were sequenced. TCRdb's copy holds only in-frame clones and misses some; the assay was immunoSEQ multiplex PCR. This sample carries more than 350,000 clones, approximately 10% of them seen once, and the ten largest clones take approximately 0.05%. What was sequenced was naive CD4+ T cells from blood. These receptors all come from a young woman in good health.

The chain recombines TRBV6-6 with TRBJ1-5; D is possibly TRBD1 (5 bases). In germline, CDR1 is MNHNY, CDR2 SVGAGI (reference sequence). CDR3 length: 13 residues. The V end lost 6 bases, the J end lost 4 bases, and 10 bases lay between the germline ends. CDR3 in amino acids: CASRSDRNQPQHF. In nucleotides, the CDR3 is TGTGCCAGCAGATCCGACAGAAATCAGCCCCAGCATTTT.

The chain joins TRBV4-3 to TRBJ2-3, with D perhaps matching TRBD2 (5 bases). V lost 3 bases and J 2 bases, leaving 12 bases between the germline ends. The CDR3 runs 15 residues. The germline CDR1 and CDR2 sequences are LGHNA and YSLEER. CDR3 nucleotides: TGCGCCAGCAGCCAGGACCCACTAGACACAGATACGCAGTATTTT. Residues: CASSQDPLDTDTQYF.

V and J are TRBV13 and TRBJ2-3; TRBD2 matches 7 bases. The J segment lost 3 bases and the V segment lost 4 bases, leaving 1 base of the junction unmatched. Germline CDR1 is PRHDT and CDR2 is FYEKMQ (reference sequence). The CDR3 length is 13 residues. CDR3 loop: CASSYGGTDTQYF. The CDR3 DNA reads TGTGCCAGCAGCTACGGGGGGACAGATACGCAGTATTTT.

This clone was recorded once. V usage is TRBV15 and J usage is TRBJ1-2; a possible D gene is TRBD1 (6 bases). Between the trimmed V and J ends, which lost 1 base and 6 bases, there was a span of 12 bases. The CDR3 is 14 residues long. Germline CDR1 reads LNHNV; CDR2 reads YYDKDF (reference sequence). The CDR3 nucleotides are TGTGCCACCAGCAGAGTTGTACAGGGAGATGGCTACACCTTC. Its translation: CATSRVVQGDGYTF.

V usage is TRBV30 and J usage is TRBJ2-1; 8 nucleotides match TRBD2. With 1 base clipped from V and 6 bases from J, the junction kept 11 bases outside the gene matches. The length of the CDR3 is 16 residues. The germline V gene encodes CDR1 GTSNPN and CDR2 SVGIG (reference sequence). The DNA for the CDR3 is TGTGCCTGGAGTGCGACCCCCGGACTAGCCTTCAATGAGCAGTTCTTC. It yields the protein CAWSATPGLAFNEQFF.